This T cell receptor (beta chain) emerged from a study of Graves' ophthalmopathy and Graves' hyperthyroidism. Many counts were recorded for this clonotype. The germline V and J ends were trimmed by 5 bases and 7 bases, with 9 bases remaining between them. The CDR3 covers 13 residues. Germline V gene data show CDR1 as SEHNR and CDR2 as FQNEAQ (reference sequence). Beta-chain TCR CDR3 regions were amplified from RNA transcripts. HTBI primers served in a first-round RT-PCR, which a second-round multiplex PCR followed. TCRdb reprocessed the multiplex PCR reads with MiXCR, giving one entry per CDR3 protein. The sample includes approximately 540,000 distinct CDR3 sequences, roughly 39% of them seen just once.

The source material was peripheral blood or thyroid tissue (not recorded which). The V and J genes are TRBV7-9 and TRBJ1-6; a possible D gene is TRBD1 (6 bases). This clonotype was sampled from an adult man with Graves' hyperthyroidism. The CDR3 loop reads CASSPDRNSPLHF. Written as DNA, the CDR3 is TGTGCCAGCAGCCCGGACAGAAATTCACCCCTCCACTTT.